This TCR beta chain was captured by sequencing in a study of T cell changes during pregnancy in multiple sclerosis. Sequencing was performed with immunoSEQ multiplex PCR; in TCRdb, only in-frame clones are kept and a portion is missing. The data contain roughly 64,000 clones, roughly 96% of them singletons. J lost 4 bases, V lost 6 bases, and 7 bases had no gene match. Germline lookup yields CDR1 LNHDA and CDR2 SQIVND (reference sequence). This CDR3 is 15 amino acids long. Sequencing was performed on CD8+ T cells from peripheral blood mononuclear cells, taken after pregnancy. The chain uses TRBV19 and TRBJ2-5, with 11 positions matching TRBD2. The TCR originated in a female donor with multiple sclerosis, enrolled in a pregnancy study. DNA for the CDR3: TGTGCCAGTAGAAATTTAGGACTAGCGGGAGAGACCCAGTACTTC. It translates to CASRNLGLAGETQYF.